One and the same sample provided the 4 T cell receptor beta chains below, sequenced in a study of regulatory T cells in long-lasting Graves disease. Arm-PCR with iRepertoire HTBI primers amplified the CDR3 regions for these TCR beta libraries. TCRdb fed the multiplex PCR reads into MiXCR, producing one record per CDR3 protein. The sample shows roughly 400,000 distinct CDR3 sequences, around 20% of them seen only once. Time point specified: persistent/refractory GD, antithyroid drugs over 5 years with positive TRAb. Extracted PBMC RNA gave rise to the TCR library. The sample was peripheral blood mononuclear cells (PBMCs), taken when the disease was refractory, from a patient treated with antithyroid drugs. These receptors all come from a female donor with Graves disease.

This clonotype appeared a few times. This sequence joins TRBV29-1 and TRBJ1-1, with 7 bases matching TRBD1. Trimming removed 7 bases from V and 1 base from J; junction bases left unmatched: 9. Looked up from germline, CDR1 is SQVTM and CDR2 is ANQGSEA. This CDR3 region has 14 residues. The DNA of the CDR3 is TGCAGCGCTTTCCCGGGACAGAAGAACACTGAAGCTTTCTTT. Protein sequence: CSAFPGQKNTEAFF.

There are many counts of this clonotype. The chain combines TRBV13 with TRBJ2-7; no clear D. CDR1 is PRHDT and CDR2 is FYEKMQ in the germline V gene (reference sequence). CDR3 length: 15 amino acids. V gave up 4 bases and J gave up 4 bases, with 17 bases separating them. The CDR3 DNA reads TGTGCCAGCAGCTCGCCCGGCGGAGAACAATACGAGCAGTACTTC. It codes for CASSSPGGEQYEQYF.

This clonotype showed up many times. This rearrangement joins TRBV28 to TRBJ1-1, with TRBD1 as a possible D gene (5 bases). Trimming shortened V by 6 bases and J by 0 bases, and 11 bases separated the two germline ends. CDR3 length: 14 residues. Germline assignment: CDR1 MDHEN and CDR2 SYDVKM. The CDR3 protein is CASSRDGLNTEAFF. The DNA of the CDR3 is TGTGCCAGCAGCCGGGACGGATTGAACACTGAAGCTTTCTTT.

At least ten counts were recorded for this clonotype. The V call is TRBV12-3 or TRBV12-4, the J call TRBJ1-2, with D unclear. The CDR3 is 11 residues long. The V gene lost 4 bases and the J gene lost 6 bases, with 6 bases spanning the gap. The CDR3 region is CASSYADGYTF. CDR3 sequence (DNA): TGTGCCAGCAGTTACGCAGATGGCTACACCTTC.